This TCR beta chain was recorded in a study of post-analysis software for immune sequencing data. Looking at the study overall: The cohort encompassed relapsing-remitting, secondary progressive and progressive-relapsing multiple sclerosis disease courses. The study, taken as a whole, reports: The five TRBV segments detected at higher frequency in patients than in controls included TRBV5-6, TRBV5-1 and TRBV20-1. Strong co-clustering by F measure was evident for samples that had been prepared in the same batch. Diversity measured as normalized Chao1 was significantly lower in multiple sclerosis patients than in controls.

CDR3 length: 15 residues. CDR1 is SGHTA, CDR2 FQGNSA, per germline. Trimming removed 7 bases from V and 4 bases from J; junction bases left unmatched: 7. This clonotype appeared many times. Its antigen is as yet unknown. Sequencing libraries made from TCR beta cDNA carried unique molecular identifiers. A population of about 1 to 11 million T cells gave rise to roughly 490,000 cDNA molecules. MiXCR, run by TCRdb on the PCR reads, gives a single entry per CDR3 protein. The sample holds approximately 260,000 distinct CDR3 sequences, 36% seen once. The clonotype originates from a girl between 5 and 17 years old with multiple sclerosis. V is TRBV7-2 and J is TRBJ2-1, with 10 bases aligning to TRBD1. Sequenced input: blood. CDR3 in DNA: TGTGCCAGCACCGTGGCGGGACAGGGGTACAATGAGCAGTTCTTC. Translated, it gives CASTVAGQGYNEQFF.